The 9 T cell receptor beta chains below all came from one sample that was sequenced in a study of cytomegalovirus exposure and HLA in healthy donors. PCR primers comprised 60 Vbeta and 13 Jbeta primers. Only in-frame clones appear in the TCRdb table, and some are missing; sequencing was by immunoSEQ multiplex PCR. The top ten hold about 2% of the sample, which has about 150,000 clones, around two thirds seen once. Sequencing was done on a sample of PBMCs. The origin of the receptors is a woman in her sixties or seventies in good health and CMV-seropositive.

The J gene is TRBJ2-7, the V gene TRBV7-8; the D gene is possibly TRBD2 (6 bases). Deletions cut 1 base from V and 0 bases from J, with 10 bases between. This CDR3 comprises 15 residues. Per germline, CDR1 SGHVS and CDR2 FQNEAQ. In DNA, the CDR3 is TGTGCCAGCAGCTTAGGAGGGACTTACTCCTACGAGCAGTACTTC. This translates into CASSLGGTYSYEQYF.

The chain is built from TRBV10-3 and TRBJ1-4; D is ambiguous. The CDR3 runs to 14 residues. With 4 bases removed from V and 8 bases from J, the gap between germline ends came to 14 bases. Germline V gene sequence: CDR1 ENHRY, CDR2 SYGVKD. Here the CDR3 reads CAISGSPAGEKLFF. The CDR3 nucleotides are TGTGCCATCAGTGGATCCCCGGCGGGCGAAAAACTGTTTTTT.

This clone was picked up a small number of times. V and J are TRBV5-6 and TRBJ2-7; 13 bases map to TRBD2. Per germline, CDR1 SGHDT and CDR2 YYEEEE. Losses at the gene ends were 0 bases for V and 5 bases for J; bases not matched to a gene: 11. The CDR3 sequence is 18 residues long. This CDR3 is CASSLGTSGRKVKNEQYF. In DNA, the CDR3 is TGTGCCAGCAGCTTGGGGACTAGCGGGAGAAAGGTTAAGAACGAGCAGTACTTC.

This clone was seen a few times. CDR3 protein: CASSVHRGGTEAFF. Here the CDR3 DNA reads TGTGCCAGCAGTGTACACAGGGGCGGCACTGAAGCTTTCTTT. The V gene is TRBV28, the J gene TRBJ1-1; 7 positions match TRBD1. From germline, CDR1 is MDHEN and CDR2 SYDVKM. Trimming cost V 5 bases and J 4 bases; bases outside gene matches: 7. This CDR3 is 14 amino acids long.

V gene TRBV18 combines with J gene TRBJ1-1, with 8 bases lining up with TRBD1. V lost 3 bases, J lost 7 bases, and 4 bases stayed unmatched. Germline V CDR1 and CDR2: KGHSH, LQKENI. There are 13 residues in the CDR3. The CDR3, as DNA: TGTGCCAGCTCACCCCAAGGGACAGGTGAAGCTTTCTTT. Amino acids: CASSPQGTGEAFF.

The chain uses TRBV19 and TRBJ1-2; perhaps TRBD1 as D (5 bases). Germline CDR1 reads LNHDA; CDR2 reads SQIVND (reference sequence). Trimming removed 5 bases from V and 8 bases from J, with 15 bases in between. The CDR3 consists of 13 residues. Written as DNA, the CDR3 is TGTGCCAGTAGTGTGGGGGGAAGCGGCGGCTACACCTTC. Translation gives CASSVGGSGGYTF.

The chain joins TRBV5-6 to TRBJ2-7, with D possibly being TRBD2 (6 bases). V was trimmed by 3 bases and J by 3 bases, leaving 16 bases between them. CDR1 and CDR2 (germline): SGHDT, YYEEEE. The CDR3 length is 15 residues. The DNA for the CDR3 is TGTGCCAGCAGCTATGTGACGACGGGGGTCTACGAGCAGTACTTC. It codes for CASSYVTTGVYEQYF.

This clone was seen only once. The chain has TRBV6-6 and TRBJ2-7, with 9 positions matching TRBD2. CDR3 size: 15 residues. In germline, CDR1 is MNHNY, CDR2 SVGAGI (reference sequence). J gave up 1 base and V 9 bases, and 10 bases lay outside the gene matches. CDR3 nucleotides: TGTGCCAGTCAAAACCTAGCGGGGCTTTCCTACGAGCAGTACTTC. As protein: CASQNLAGLSYEQYF.

In this sample, this clone turned up a few times. The V gene is TRBV10-3, the J gene TRBJ2-7; TRBD1 aligns across 11 bases. CDR1 is ENHRY and CDR2 is SYGVKD in the germline V gene. This CDR3 contains 14 residues. The ends lost 6 bases at V and 3 bases at J; junction bases unmatched: 4. Here the CDR3 reads CAIRTGTGGYEQYF. CDR3 sequence (DNA): TGTGCCATCAGGACCGGGACAGGGGGCTACGAGCAGTACTTC.